This T cell receptor beta chain was sequenced in a study of Graves' ophthalmopathy and Graves' hyperthyroidism. On this clonotype: What it binds is unknown.

The CDR3 length is 13 residues. CDR1 is SQVTM, CDR2 ANQGSEA, per germline. Unmatched junction bases numbered 6, after V lost 4 bases and J lost 4 bases. Transcripts of RNA were the source for amplifying TCR beta CDR3 regions. RT-PCR was first run with HTBI primers, then multiplex PCR in a second round. Via MiXCR, TCRdb re-called the multiplex PCR reads, giving one row per CDR3 protein. The sample lists some 1.1 million distinct CDR3 sequences, about 36% seen once, with around 10% in the top ten. Study-wide findings and caveats: Among expanded thyroid clonotypes above 0.001 frequency, most also occurred in blood.

This chain connects TRBV29-1 to TRBJ2-7; the match to TRBD1 covers 8 bases. This clonotype originated in an adult man with Graves' hyperthyroidism. The sequencing sample was made of peripheral blood or thyroid tissue (not recorded which). CDR3 protein: CSVGKDRAYEQYF. DNA of the CDR3: TGCAGCGTTGGTAAGGACAGGGCGTACGAGCAGTACTTC.